Listed below are T cell receptor beta chains from one sample, sequenced in a study of cytomegalovirus exposure and HLA in healthy donors. Method: immunoSEQ multiplex PCR; TCRdb's copy keeps in-frame clones and lacks some. This sample has a few hundred thousand clones, with over 75% found just once. The sample was PBMCs. The origin of the receptors is a man aged 25-40 years in good health and CMV-seronegative. Each CDR3 is given with its conserved first and last residue. The D gene is left open where the match is weak. Clone size is shown for a subset of rows, as once, few, many or a class of expanded clone.

TRBJ1-6,TRBV7-2,TRBD1,NA,TGTGCCAGCAGACACAGGGGGGAAAGCTCCTATAATTCACCCCTCCACTTT,CASRHRGESSYNSPLHF
TRBJ1-1,TRBV5-5,NA,NA,TGTGCCAGCAGCCCGTTACAGGGAAGCCCTGAAGCTTTCTTT,CASSPLQGSPEAFF
TRBJ1-1,TRBV6-5,NA,NA,TGTGCCAGCAGTTACTCGATCGGAGGAAACACTGAAGCTTTCTTT,CASSYSIGGNTEAFF
TRBJ1-5,TRBV10-3,NA,few,TGTGCCATCAGTGAGTCTGGACAGAGCAATCAGCCCCAGCATTTT,CAISESGQSNQPQHF
TRBJ1-1,TRBV5-1,TRBD1,NA,TGCGCCAGCAGCTTGGCCATCTCAGGGGGTGCCACTGAAGCTTTCTTT,CASSLAISGGATEAFF
TRBJ2-5,TRBV4-1,TRBD2,NA,TGCGCCAGCAGCCAACCCTTACTAGCGGGGGAGACCAAAGAGACCCAGTACTTC,CASSQPLLAGETKETQYF
TRBJ1-2,TRBV7-8,NA,NA,TGTGCCAGCAGCTCTAGCGGGGCGGTTAACTATGGCTACACCTTC,CASSSSGAVNYGYTF
TRBJ1-4,TRBV19,NA,NA,TGTGCCACCAGCCAGGTCTCCGCCGAAAAACTGTTTTTT,CATSQVSAEKLFF
TRBJ2-1,TRBV13,NA,NA,TGTGCCAGCAGCTCAGAGCGTTATGAGCAGTTCTTC,CASSSERYEQFF
TRBJ2-5,TRBV7-8,NA,NA,TGTGCCAGCAGCCCCCCCTGGGCCCAAGAGACCCAGTACTTC,CASSPPWAQETQYF
TRBJ1-3,TRBV4-3,NA,NA,TGCGCCAGCAGCCAAGAGTCGGCTTGGGGGGGCAGGAACACCATATATTTT,CASSQESAWGGRNTIYF
TRBJ2-7,TRBV27,TRBD2,NA,TGTGCCAGCAGTTCCGGACTAGCTCCGGGGGAGCAGTACTTC,CASSSGLAPGEQYF
TRBJ2-3,TRBV4-1,NA,few,TGCGCCAGCAGCCAAGAGCCCGCGACTTATACGCAGTATTTT,CASSQEPATYTQYF
TRBJ2-5,TRBV7-8,NA,NA,TGTGCCAGCAGCTTCCCTTCTCTTCGCGGGGCTATAAAGTACCAAGAGACCCAGTACTTC,CASSFPSLRGAIKYQETQYF
TRBJ2-2,TRBV5-1,TRBD1,NA,TGCGCCAGCAGCACACGGACAGGGTTGGCCGGGGAGCTGTTTTTT,CASSTRTGLAGELFF
TRBJ2-3,TRBV6-5,NA,NA,TGTGCCAGCAGTTCCCCGGCGGGGACGCAGTATTTT,CASSSPAGTQYF
TRBJ2-7,TRBV5-6,NA,NA,TGTGCCAGCAGCTCCCGGGACACGTCTTATGAGCAGTACTTC,CASSSRDTSYEQYF
TRBJ1-2,TRBV10-2,TRBD1,NA,TGCGCCATCGATACTACAGGGGGCGTAGGGATAGGCTACACCTTC,CAIDTTGGVGIGYTF
TRBJ1-2,TRBV19,NA,NA,TGTGCCAGTAGTATTGGGCAGGGCTATGGCTACACCTTC,CASSIGQGYGYTF
TRBJ1-6,TRBV5-1,NA,NA,TGCGCCAGCAGCTTGGGACAGGAGTTTCAACCCCTCCACTTT,CASSLGQEFQPLHF
TRBJ2-7,TRBV7-2,NA,NA,TGTGCCAGCAGCACGAGGGCCCATGGCGAGCAGTACTTC,CASSTRAHGEQYF
TRBJ1-3,TRBV5-1,TRBD1,NA,TGCGCCAGCAGCCTCGGACAGGGGTCCATTCTCTCTGGAAACACCATATATTTT,CASSLGQGSILSGNTIYF